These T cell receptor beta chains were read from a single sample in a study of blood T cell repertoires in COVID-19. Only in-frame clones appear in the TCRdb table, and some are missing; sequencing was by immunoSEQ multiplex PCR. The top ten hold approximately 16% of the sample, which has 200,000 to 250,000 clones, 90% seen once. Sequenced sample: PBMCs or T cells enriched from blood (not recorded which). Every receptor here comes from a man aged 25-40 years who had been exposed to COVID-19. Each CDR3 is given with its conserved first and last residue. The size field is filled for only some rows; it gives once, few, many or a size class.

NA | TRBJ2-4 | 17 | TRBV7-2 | CASSDIQRGWAKNIQYF
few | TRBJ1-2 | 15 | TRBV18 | CASSPQSLENYGYTF
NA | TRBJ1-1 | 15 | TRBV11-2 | CASSSATPTGTEAFF
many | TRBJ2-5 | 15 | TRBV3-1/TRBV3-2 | CASSERLAGVETQYF
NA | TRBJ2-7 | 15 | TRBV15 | CATSRDRVQGDEQYF
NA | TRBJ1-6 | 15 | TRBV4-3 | CASSQELGYNSPLHF
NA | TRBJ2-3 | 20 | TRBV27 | CASSPRSGLAGINRADTQYF
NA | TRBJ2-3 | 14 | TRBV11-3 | CASSPGGPTDTQYF
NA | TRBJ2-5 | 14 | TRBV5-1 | CASRAAGGAGTQYF
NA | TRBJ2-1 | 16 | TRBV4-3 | CASSLLKRGGYNEQFF
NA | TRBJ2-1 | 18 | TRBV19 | CASSILGRSGAPYNEQFF
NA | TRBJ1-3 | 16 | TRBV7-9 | CASSPVGQDSGNTIYF
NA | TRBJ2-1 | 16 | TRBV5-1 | CATTWEGSRHKGEQFF
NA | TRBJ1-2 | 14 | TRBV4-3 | CASSQDSLNYGYTF
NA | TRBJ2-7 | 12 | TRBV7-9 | CASSPSPGEQYF
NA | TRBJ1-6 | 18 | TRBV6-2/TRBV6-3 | CASSPQMGGSSYNSPLHF
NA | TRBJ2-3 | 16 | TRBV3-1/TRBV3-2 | CASSHLAGGQADTQYF
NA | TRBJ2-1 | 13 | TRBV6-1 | CASSEKGDREQFF
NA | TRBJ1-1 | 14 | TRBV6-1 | CASSEAGGVTEAFF
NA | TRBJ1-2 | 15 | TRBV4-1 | CASSQELGSLYGYTF
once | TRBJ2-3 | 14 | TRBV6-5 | CASQAQASTDTQYF
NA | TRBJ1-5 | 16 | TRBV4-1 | CASSQDGTPGRQPQHF
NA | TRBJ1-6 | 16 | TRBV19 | CASSTRTGGDNSPLHF
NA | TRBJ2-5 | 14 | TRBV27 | CASSRDRGWETQYF
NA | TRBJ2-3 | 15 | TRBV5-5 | CASSPVGGPTDTQYF
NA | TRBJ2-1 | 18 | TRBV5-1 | CASSSGLAGGPFDNEQFF
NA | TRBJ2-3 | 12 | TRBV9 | CASSVVENTQYF
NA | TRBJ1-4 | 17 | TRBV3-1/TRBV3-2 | CASSLQGRGSFYEKLFF
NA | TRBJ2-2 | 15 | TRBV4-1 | CASSQHTGFAGELFF
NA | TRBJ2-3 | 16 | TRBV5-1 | CASSLELAASTDTQYF
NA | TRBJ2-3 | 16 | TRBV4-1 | CASSQDWRGGLDTQYF
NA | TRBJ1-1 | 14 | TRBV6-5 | CASSSRTGFSKAFF
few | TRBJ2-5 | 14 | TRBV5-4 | CAFRRGGDSKTQYF
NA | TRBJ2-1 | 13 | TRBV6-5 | CASSEGLAGKQFF
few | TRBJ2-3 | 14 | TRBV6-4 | CASSGTGTADTQYF
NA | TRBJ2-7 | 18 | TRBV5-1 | CASSPSYESGHLLYEQYF
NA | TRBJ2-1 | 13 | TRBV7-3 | CASSSQAYNEQFF
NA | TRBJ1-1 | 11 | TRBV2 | CASQGHNEAFF
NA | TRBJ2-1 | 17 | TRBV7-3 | CASSSNPWRGGDDEQFF
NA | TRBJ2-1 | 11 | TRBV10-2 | CATSPGGESLF
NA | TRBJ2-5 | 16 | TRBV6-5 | CASSLKRGASQETQYF
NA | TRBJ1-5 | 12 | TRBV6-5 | CATSSKTGPQHF
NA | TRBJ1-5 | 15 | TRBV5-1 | CASSLDTTTNQPQHF
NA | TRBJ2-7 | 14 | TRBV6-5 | CASSLQGARHEQYF
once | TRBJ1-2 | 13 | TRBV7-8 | CASSRRRGVVYTF
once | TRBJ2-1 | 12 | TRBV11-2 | CASSLAENEQFF
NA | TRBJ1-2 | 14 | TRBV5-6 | CASSLGRTNYGYTF
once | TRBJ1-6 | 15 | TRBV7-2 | CASSLLLAASSPLHF
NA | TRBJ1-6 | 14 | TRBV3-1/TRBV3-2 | CASTAGQLNSPLHF